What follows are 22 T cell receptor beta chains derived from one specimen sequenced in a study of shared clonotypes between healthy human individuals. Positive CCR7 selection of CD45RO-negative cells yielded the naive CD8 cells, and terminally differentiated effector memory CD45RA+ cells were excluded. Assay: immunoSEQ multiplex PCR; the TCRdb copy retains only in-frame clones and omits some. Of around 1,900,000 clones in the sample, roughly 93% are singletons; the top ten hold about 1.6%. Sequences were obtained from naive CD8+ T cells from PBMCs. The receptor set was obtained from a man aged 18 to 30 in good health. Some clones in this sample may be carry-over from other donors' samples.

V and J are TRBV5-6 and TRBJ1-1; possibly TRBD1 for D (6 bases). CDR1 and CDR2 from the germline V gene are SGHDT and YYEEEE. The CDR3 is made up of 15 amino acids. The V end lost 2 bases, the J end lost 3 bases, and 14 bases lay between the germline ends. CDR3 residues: CASSLTAGVDTEAFF. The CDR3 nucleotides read TGTGCCAGCAGCTTAACCGCAGGGGTCGACACTGAAGCTTTCTTT.

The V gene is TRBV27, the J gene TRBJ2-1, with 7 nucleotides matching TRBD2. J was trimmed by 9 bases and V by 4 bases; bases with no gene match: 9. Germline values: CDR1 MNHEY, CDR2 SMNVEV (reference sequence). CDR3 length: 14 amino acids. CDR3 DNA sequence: TGTGCCAGCAGTTCTTCTAGCGGTAGTGGTGAGCAGTTCTTC. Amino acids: CASSSSSGSGEQFF.

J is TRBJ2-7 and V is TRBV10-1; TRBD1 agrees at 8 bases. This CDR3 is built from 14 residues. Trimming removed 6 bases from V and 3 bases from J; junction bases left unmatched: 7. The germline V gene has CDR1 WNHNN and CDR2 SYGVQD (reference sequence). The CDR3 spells CASRSGDRGYEQYF. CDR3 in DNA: TGCGCCAGCAGATCCGGCGACAGGGGCTACGAGCAGTACTTC.

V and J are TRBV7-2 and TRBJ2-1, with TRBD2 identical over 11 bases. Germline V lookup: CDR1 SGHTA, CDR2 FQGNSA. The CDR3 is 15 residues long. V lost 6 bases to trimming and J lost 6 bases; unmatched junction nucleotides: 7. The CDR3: CASRTSGSLSNEQFF. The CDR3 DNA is TGTGCCAGCAGAACTAGCGGGAGTCTCAGCAATGAGCAGTTCTTC.

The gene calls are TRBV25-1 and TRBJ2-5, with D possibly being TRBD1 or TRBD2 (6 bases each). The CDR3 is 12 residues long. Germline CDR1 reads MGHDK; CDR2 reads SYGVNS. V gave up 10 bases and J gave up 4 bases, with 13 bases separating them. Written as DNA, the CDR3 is TGTGCCACACAAGGGGGGATAGAGACCCAGTACTTC. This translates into CATQGGIETQYF.

The chain's CDR3 is CASSGDTIPEAFF. CDR3 nucleotides: TGTGCCAGCAGCGGAGACACGATCCCTGAAGCTTTCTTT. This chain uses TRBV5-6 with TRBJ1-1; D gene ambiguous. This CDR3 region has 13 residues. Between the trimmed V and J ends, which lost 4 bases and 6 bases, there was a span of 13 bases. Per germline, CDR1 SGHDT and CDR2 YYEEEE.

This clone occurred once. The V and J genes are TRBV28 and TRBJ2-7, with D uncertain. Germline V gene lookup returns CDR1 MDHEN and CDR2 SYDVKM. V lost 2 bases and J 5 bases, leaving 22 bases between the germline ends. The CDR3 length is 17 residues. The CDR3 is CASSLTDRAPLFHEQYF. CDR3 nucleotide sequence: TGTGCCAGCAGTTTAACGGACCGGGCCCCCCTTTTTCACGAGCAGTACTTC.

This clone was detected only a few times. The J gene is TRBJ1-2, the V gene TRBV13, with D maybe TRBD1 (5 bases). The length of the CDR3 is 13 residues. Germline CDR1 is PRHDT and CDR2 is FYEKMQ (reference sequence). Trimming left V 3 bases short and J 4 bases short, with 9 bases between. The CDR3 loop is CASSLGRTYGYTF. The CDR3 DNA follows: TGTGCCAGCAGCTTGGGGCGGACCTATGGCTACACCTTC.

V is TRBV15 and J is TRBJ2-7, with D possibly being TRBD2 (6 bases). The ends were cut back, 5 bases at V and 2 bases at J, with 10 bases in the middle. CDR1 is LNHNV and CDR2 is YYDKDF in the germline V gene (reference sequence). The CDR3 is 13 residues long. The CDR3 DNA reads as TGTGCCACCAGCGGGGGGACGGCCTACGAGCAGTACTTC. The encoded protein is CATSGGTAYEQYF. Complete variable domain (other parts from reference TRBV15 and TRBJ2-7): DAMVIQNPRYQVTQFGKPVTLSCSQTLNHNVMYWYQQKSSQAPKLLFHYYDKDFNNEADTPDNFQSRRPNTSFCFLDIRSPGLGDTAMYLCATSGGTAYEQYFGPGTRLTVT.

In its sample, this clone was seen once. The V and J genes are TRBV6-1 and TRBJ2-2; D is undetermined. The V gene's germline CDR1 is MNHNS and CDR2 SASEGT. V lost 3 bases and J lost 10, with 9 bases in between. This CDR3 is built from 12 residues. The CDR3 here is CASSDPYEELFF. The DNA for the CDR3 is TGTGCCAGCAGTGACCCGTATGAGGAGCTGTTTTTT.

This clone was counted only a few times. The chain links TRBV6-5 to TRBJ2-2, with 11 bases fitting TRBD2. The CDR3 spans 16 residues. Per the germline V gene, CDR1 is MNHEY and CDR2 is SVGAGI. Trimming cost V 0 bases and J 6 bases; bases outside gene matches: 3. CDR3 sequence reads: CASSYSLAGGAGELFF. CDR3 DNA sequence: TGTGCCAGCAGTTACTCGCTAGCGGGAGGCGCCGGGGAGCTGTTTTTT.

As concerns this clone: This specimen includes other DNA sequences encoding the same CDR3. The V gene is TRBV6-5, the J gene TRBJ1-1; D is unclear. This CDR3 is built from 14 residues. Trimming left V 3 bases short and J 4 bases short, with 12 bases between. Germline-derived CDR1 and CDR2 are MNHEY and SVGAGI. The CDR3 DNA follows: TGTGCCAGCAGTTATCGGGAGGGCACCACTGAAGCTTTCTTT. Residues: CASSYREGTTEAFF.

CDR3 sequence (DNA): TGTGCCAGCAGTTCGACAGGGGCATCCTACGAGCAGTACTTC. As protein: CASSSTGASYEQYF. The chain has TRBV6-5 and TRBJ2-7, with 8 bases lining up with TRBD1. Per germline, CDR1 MNHEY and CDR2 SVGAGI. The CDR3 consists of 14 residues. J lost 1 base, V lost 4 bases, and 3 bases had no gene match.

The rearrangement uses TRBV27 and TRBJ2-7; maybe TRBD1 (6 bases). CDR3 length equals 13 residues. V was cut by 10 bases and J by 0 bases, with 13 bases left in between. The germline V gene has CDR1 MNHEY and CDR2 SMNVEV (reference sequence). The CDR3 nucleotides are TGTGCCACCAAACAGGGCAGCTCCTACGAGCAGTACTTC. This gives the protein CATKQGSSYEQYF.

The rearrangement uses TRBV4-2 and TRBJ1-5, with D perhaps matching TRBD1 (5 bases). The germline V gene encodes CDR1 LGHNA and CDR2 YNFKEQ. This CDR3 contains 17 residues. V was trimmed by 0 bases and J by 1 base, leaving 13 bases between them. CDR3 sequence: CASSQDEAGLSNQPQHF. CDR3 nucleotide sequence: TGTGCCAGCAGCCAAGATGAGGCAGGGTTGAGCAATCAGCCCCAGCATTTT.

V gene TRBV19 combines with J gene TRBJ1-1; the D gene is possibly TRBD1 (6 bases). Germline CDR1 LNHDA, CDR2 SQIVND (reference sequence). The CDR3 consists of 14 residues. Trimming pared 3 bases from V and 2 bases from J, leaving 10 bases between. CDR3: CASSIGQKNTEAFF. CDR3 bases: TGTGCCAGTAGTATCGGACAGAAAAACACTGAAGCTTTCTTT.

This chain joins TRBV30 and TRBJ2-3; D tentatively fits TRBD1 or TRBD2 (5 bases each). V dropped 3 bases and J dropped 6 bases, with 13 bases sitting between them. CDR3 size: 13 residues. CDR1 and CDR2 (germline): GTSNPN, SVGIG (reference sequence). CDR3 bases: TGTGCCTGGAGCCCTCTCGGGGCGGATACGCAGTATTTT. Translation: CAWSPLGADTQYF.

The CDR3 region has the DNA TGTGCCAGCAGCGCCGGGACGTGGAGGTCCGATGAGCAGTTCTTC. This codes for CASSAGTWRSDEQFF. This chain links TRBV14 with TRBJ2-1; TRBD1 or TRBD2 may be the D gene (5 bases each). CDR3 length: 15 residues. V was trimmed by 5 bases and J by 8 bases, leaving 19 bases between them. Germline V gene lookup returns CDR1 SGHDN and CDR2 FVKESK. Using reference TRBV14 and TRBJ2-1 for the parts outside the CDR3, the full variable domain is EAGVTQFPSHSVIEKGQTVTLRCDPISGHDNLYWYRRVMGKEIKFLLHFVKESKQDESGMPNNRFLAERTGGTYSTLKVQPAELEDSGVYFCASSAGTWRSDEQFFGPGTRLTVL.

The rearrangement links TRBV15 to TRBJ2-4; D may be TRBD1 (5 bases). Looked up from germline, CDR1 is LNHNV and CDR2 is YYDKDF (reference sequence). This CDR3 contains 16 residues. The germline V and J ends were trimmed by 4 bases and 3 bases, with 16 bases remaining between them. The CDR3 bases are TGTGCCACCAGCAAAGATGAAGGGGTAGACAAAAACATTCAGTACTTC. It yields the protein CATSKDEGVDKNIQYF.

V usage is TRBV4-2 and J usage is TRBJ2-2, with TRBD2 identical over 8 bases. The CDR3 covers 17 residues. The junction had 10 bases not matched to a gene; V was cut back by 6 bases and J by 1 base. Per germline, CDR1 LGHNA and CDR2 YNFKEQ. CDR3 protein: CASRPQGAGGNTGELFF. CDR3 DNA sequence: TGTGCCAGCAGGCCCCAAGGCGCGGGAGGGAACACCGGGGAGCTGTTTTTT.

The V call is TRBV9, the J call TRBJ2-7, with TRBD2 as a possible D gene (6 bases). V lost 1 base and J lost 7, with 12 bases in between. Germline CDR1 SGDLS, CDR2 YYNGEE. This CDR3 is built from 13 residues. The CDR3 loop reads CASSVTSSGEQYF. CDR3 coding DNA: TGTGCCAGCAGCGTAACTAGCTCGGGGGAGCAGTACTTC.

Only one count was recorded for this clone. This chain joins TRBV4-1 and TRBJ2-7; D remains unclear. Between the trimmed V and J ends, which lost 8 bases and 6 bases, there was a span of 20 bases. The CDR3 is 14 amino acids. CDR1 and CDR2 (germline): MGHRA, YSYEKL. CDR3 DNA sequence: TGCGCCAGCGCAGAAGGTCGCCTCGGGCTCGAGCAGTACTTC. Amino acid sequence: CASAEGRLGLEQYF.